The 27 T cell receptor beta chains below all came from one sample that was sequenced in a study of cytomegalovirus exposure and HLA in healthy donors. Both 60 Vbeta primers and 13 Jbeta primers went into the PCR. This table comes from immunoSEQ multiplex PCR, and its TCRdb copy is limited to in-frame clones, with some not included. This sample has approximately 110,000 clones, with around 74% found just once. The sequencing sample was made of PBMCs. The source is a man between 40 and 49 years old in good health and CMV-seronegative.

The rearrangement uses TRBV7-9 and TRBJ1-2; tentative D call: TRBD1 (5 bases). The germline V and J ends were trimmed by 3 bases and 9 bases, with 14 bases remaining between them. This CDR3 is 13 amino acids long. Germline lookup yields CDR1 SEHNR and CDR2 FQNEAQ (reference sequence). The CDR3 loop is CASSFRGSRSYTF. In nucleotides, the CDR3 is TGTGCCAGCAGCTTTCGGGGGAGCAGGAGCTACACCTTC.

The V and J genes are TRBV10-3 and TRBJ2-2; no reliable D call. Looked up from germline, CDR1 is ENHRY and CDR2 is SYGVKD. CDR3 length: 14 residues. V was cut by 5 bases and J by 3 bases, with 10 bases left in between. CDR3 bases: TGTGCCATCAGTAAATCTCAGGACACCGGGGAGCTGTTTTTT. Translation: CAISKSQDTGELFF.

This sequence joins TRBV5-4 and TRBJ2-7, with D possibly being TRBD2 (5 bases). V was trimmed by 2 bases and J by 2 bases, leaving 11 bases between them. The CDR3 runs 14 residues. In germline, CDR1 is SGHNT, CDR2 YYREEE (reference sequence). The DNA for the CDR3 is TGTGCCAGCAGCTTAGGGAGTTCCGCCTACGAGCAGTACTTC. Translating gives CASSLGSSAYEQYF.

This rearrangement joins TRBV6-5 to TRBJ2-7; no reliable D call. The germline V gene encodes CDR1 MNHEY and CDR2 SVGAGI. The CDR3 has 11 amino acids. V was cut by 6 bases and J by 6 bases, with 9 bases left in between. The CDR3, as DNA: TGTGCCAGCAGCGCACTCGGCGAGCAGTACTTC. It encodes CASSALGEQYF.

This clone has a single count. The chain combines TRBV7-3 with TRBJ2-7; 10 positions agree with TRBD1. The CDR3 sequence is 16 residues long. V was clipped by 5 bases and J by 7 bases; unmatched bases: 14. Per germline, CDR1 SGHTA and CDR2 FQGTGA. The CDR3 is CASSTTPGQGIREQYF. The CDR3 DNA reads TGTGCCAGCAGCACAACCCCGGGACAGGGGATTAGGGAGCAGTACTTC.

Concerning this clone itself: No DNA is shown, since the ends of the CDR3 on it are uncertain; the CDR3 is the one TCRdb lists. The rearrangement uses TRBV30 and TRBJ1-2; the D call in the table, TRBD1, was not verified against the DNA. The CDR3 extends over 12 residues, inclusive of both ends. Per germline, CDR1 GTSNPN and CDR2 SVGIG (reference sequence). CDR3 loop: CAWGMGAYGHTF.

The chain uses TRBV2 and TRBJ2-7; TRBD1 might be the D (6 bases). The CDR3 is 13 residues long. Germline-derived CDR1 and CDR2 are SNHLY and FYNNEI. V was shortened by 6 bases and J by 2 bases, with 11 bases between the two germline ends. CDR3 bases: TGTGCCAGCAGAACAGGGTTCACCTACGAGCAGTACTTC. Its protein is CASRTGFTYEQYF. Drawing the rest from reference TRBV2 and TRBJ2-7, the complete variable domain is EPEVTQTPSHQVTQMGQEVILRCVPISNHLYFYWYRQILGQKVEFLVSFYNNEISEKSEIFDDQFSVERPDGSNFTLKIRSTKLEDSAMYFCASRTGFTYEQYFGPGTRLTVT.

The genes are TRBV2 and TRBJ1-1; 10 nucleotides agree with TRBD1. Germline trimming cut 8 bases from V and 0 bases from J; bases unmatched to any gene: 3. The CDR3 runs 14 residues. Germline V gene data show CDR1 as SNHLY and CDR2 as FYNNEI. CDR3 coding DNA: TGTGCCAGCGGGGGACAGGGGATGAACACTGAAGCTTTCTTT. This sequence encodes CASGGQGMNTEAFF.

The J gene is TRBJ2-7, the V gene TRBV6-6, with 12 bases identical to TRBD2. This CDR3 region has 16 residues. Germline loops: CDR1 MNHNY, CDR2 SVGAGI (reference sequence). The V gene end was trimmed by 7 bases and the J gene end by 1 base; junction bases not matched to a gene: 8. The CDR3 sequence: CASTERGTSGSYEQYF. In DNA form, the CDR3 reads TGTGCCAGCACCGAACGGGGGACTAGCGGGTCCTACGAGCAGTACTTC.

The sample holds one count of this clone. This chain uses TRBV7-9 with TRBJ2-2; D remains ambiguous. Trimming stripped 3 bases from V and 1 base from J, with 6 bases between. The CDR3 is 14 amino acids. Germline V CDR1 and CDR2: SEHNR, FQNEAQ (reference sequence). The CDR3 protein is CASSFPGNTGELFF. The CDR3, as DNA: TGTGCCAGCAGCTTCCCAGGGAACACCGGGGAGCTGTTTTTT.

This sequence joins TRBV7-8 and TRBJ1-5, with D uncertain. V was trimmed by 5 bases and J by 10 bases, leaving 12 bases between them. Germline values: CDR1 SGHVS, CDR2 FQNEAQ. This CDR3 is 12 amino acids long. The CDR3 DNA follows: TGTGCCAGCAGCGTACCCCGGGGTCCCCAGCATTTT. Amino acid sequence: CASSVPRGPQHF.

This chain connects TRBV27 to TRBJ1-1; 7 bases align to TRBD1. The CDR3 runs 13 residues. From germline, CDR1 is MNHEY and CDR2 SMNVEV (reference sequence). With 5 bases clipped from V and 4 bases from J, the junction kept 4 bases outside the gene matches. The CDR3 sequence: CASSPRQGTEAFF. CDR3 DNA sequence: TGTGCCAGCAGTCCCAGACAGGGCACTGAAGCTTTCTTT.

The rearrangement uses TRBV29-1 and TRBJ2-2, with D perhaps TRBD2 (6 bases). Trimming left V 6 bases short and J 5 bases short, with 10 bases between. This CDR3 has 12 amino acids. Germline V lookup: CDR1 SQVTM, CDR2 ANQGSEA. The CDR3 region is CSVGGETGELFF. Here the CDR3 DNA reads TGCAGCGTGGGCGGGGAAACCGGGGAGCTGTTTTTT.

The chain joins TRBV5-1 to TRBJ2-3; possibly TRBD1 for D (7 bases). The CDR3 is 15 residues long. The germline gives CDR1 SGHRS, CDR2 YFSETQ. Trimming stripped 5 bases from V and 0 bases from J, with 13 bases between. The CDR3 region has the DNA TGCGCCAGCAGGCGGGACAGTAGTAGCACAGATACGCAGTATTTT. Translated: CASRRDSSSTDTQYF.

This clone was found a few times. This chain links TRBV4-1 with TRBJ2-5, with 10 nucleotides matching TRBD1. The DNA end lines up better with TRBJ2-7; the J call may be wrong. Germline V gene lookup returns CDR1 MGHRA and CDR2 YSYEKL. This CDR3 comprises 15 residues. The CDR3 spells CASSQIGQGGYEQYF. In DNA form, the CDR3 reads TGCGCCAGCAGCCAAATAGGACAGGGGGGGTACGAGCAGTACTTC.

The table lists this clone with a count of one. The chain has TRBV11-2 and TRBJ1-2; possibly TRBD1 for D (5 bases). V dropped 1 base and J dropped 2 bases, with 8 bases sitting between them. The CDR3 covers 14 residues. Germline lookup yields CDR1 SGHAT and CDR2 FQNNGV. The CDR3 bases are TGTGCCAGCAGCTTAGTACCAGGGAACTATGGCTACACCTTC. Its protein is CASSLVPGNYGYTF.

This chain connects TRBV6-5 to TRBJ1-2, with a tentative D call TRBD1 (5 bases). Germline lookup yields CDR1 MNHEY and CDR2 SVGAGI. The V gene lost 5 bases and the J gene lost 9 bases, with 16 bases spanning the gap. CDR3 length equals 13 residues. The CDR3, as DNA: TGTGCCAGCAGTCCGGGCAGGGAGGTTCGCTACACCTTC. Amino acids: CASSPGREVRYTF.

The chain combines TRBV11-2 with TRBJ2-1, with 9 nucleotides matching TRBD1. The junction had 4 bases not matched to a gene; V was cut back by 1 base and J by 6 bases. The CDR3 is made up of 15 amino acids. Germline CDR1 and CDR2: SGHAT and FQNNGV. The DNA of the CDR3 is TGTGCCAGCAGCTTAGTGGGGACAGGGATCAATGAGCAGTTCTTC. Protein sequence: CASSLVGTGINEQFF.

This chain connects TRBV19 to TRBJ2-7; 9 nucleotides agree with TRBD2. This CDR3 region has 15 residues. V trimming: 1 base; J trimming: 4 bases; junction bases outside the gene matches: 5. Germline assignment: CDR1 LNHDA and CDR2 SQIVND (reference sequence). The DNA of the CDR3 is TGTGCCAGTAGTATAGTTAGCGGGAGCACATACGAGCAGTACTTC. Its translation: CASSIVSGSTYEQYF.

The chain carries TRBV19 and TRBJ2-2, with 8 nucleotides matching TRBD2. The CDR3 sequence is 16 residues long. The J segment lost 3 bases and the V segment lost 3 bases, leaving 6 bases of the junction unmatched. Germline lookup yields CDR1 LNHDA and CDR2 SQIVND (reference sequence). CDR3 region: CASSIGSGVYTGELFF. The DNA for the CDR3 is TGTGCCAGTAGTATCGGTAGCGGGGTTTACACCGGGGAGCTGTTTTTT.

V usage is TRBV27 and J usage is TRBJ2-3; TRBD1 matches 7 bases. Germline trimming cut 2 bases from V and 1 base from J; bases unmatched to any gene: 6. Germline V CDR1 and CDR2: MNHEY, SMNVEV (reference sequence). The CDR3 spans 16 residues. The CDR3 DNA is TGTGCCAGCAGTTTAGGTAGGGACAGCGGCACAGATACGCAGTATTTT. It codes for CASSLGRDSGTDTQYF.

The V and J genes are TRBV6-1 and TRBJ1-2; 10 bases agree with TRBD1. This CDR3 has 15 residues. J was trimmed by 5 bases and V by 3 bases; bases with no gene match: 6. The V gene's germline CDR1 is MNHNS and CDR2 SASEGT. CDR3 in DNA: TGTGCCAGCAGTGACGGACAGGGGGAGTTGTATGGCTACACCTTC. It specifies CASSDGQGELYGYTF.

In its sample, this clone was seen once. J is TRBJ2-2 and V is TRBV2; D is possibly TRBD2 (7 bases). The ends were cut back, 7 bases at V and 8 bases at J, with 20 bases in the middle. In germline, CDR1 is SNHLY, CDR2 FYNNEI. There are 15 residues in the CDR3. The CDR3 reads CASTRVRGAKGELFF. The CDR3 DNA follows: TGTGCCAGCACCCGAGTACGGGGGGCGAAGGGGGAGCTGTTTTTT.

This chain uses TRBV5-1 with TRBJ2-1; 8 bases fit TRBD2. With 4 bases clipped from V and 4 bases from J, the junction kept 13 bases outside the gene matches. The CDR3 is made up of 17 amino acids. CDR1 SGHRS and CDR2 YFSETQ come from the germline V gene. The CDR3 nucleotides are TGCGCCAGCAGCCCCTCCGGCGGGAGGCTAAATTACAATGAGCAGTTCTTC. Protein sequence: CASSPSGGRLNYNEQFF.

The rearrangement joins TRBV4-2 to TRBJ1-3; D is ambiguous. V gave up 0 bases and J gave up 4 bases, with 13 bases separating them. Germline CDR1 and CDR2: LGHNA and YNFKEQ. CDR3 length: 16 residues. CDR3 sequence reads: CASSQDLAGNGNTIYF. CDR3 sequence (DNA): TGTGCCAGCAGCCAAGATTTGGCAGGTAACGGAAACACCATATATTTT.

This clone has just one count. J is TRBJ2-2 and V is TRBV29-1, with D maybe TRBD1 (5 bases). The V and J ends lost 2 bases and 1 base respectively, with 8 bases between them. The CDR3 totals 14 residues. Germline-derived CDR1 and CDR2 are SQVTM and ANQGSEA. In DNA form, the CDR3 reads TGCAGCGTTGAACATGGACAGAACACCGGGGAGCTGTTTTTT. This codes for CSVEHGQNTGELFF.

This chain links TRBV7-2 with TRBJ2-1, with 11 bases aligning to TRBD1. There are 16 residues in the CDR3. Trimming cost V 5 bases and J 6 bases; bases outside gene matches: 9. The germline V gene has CDR1 SGHTA and CDR2 FQGNSA. For the CDR3, the DNA is TGTGCCAGCAGCAAAAGTTTTGGACAGGGGGCCAATGAGCAGTTCTTC. Translation: CASSKSFGQGANEQFF. Full variable domain (outside the CDR3, taken from reference TRBV7-2 and TRBJ2-1): GAGVSQSPSNKVTEKGKDVELRCDPISGHTALYWYRQSLGQGLEFLIYFQGNSAPDKSGLPSDRFSAERTGGSVSTLTIQRTQQEDSAVYLCASSKSFGQGANEQFFGPGTRLTVL.